This TCR beta chain stems from a study of T cells in Graves' hyperthyroidism and ophthalmopathy. On this clonotype itself: The target antigen is unknown.

RNA transcripts served as the template for amplifying TCR beta CDR3 regions. The TCR CDR3 was amplified in a first-round RT-PCR using the HTBI primer set. TCRdb independently ran MiXCR on the multiplex PCR reads; one entry per CDR3 protein. The table shows hundreds of thousands of distinct CDR3 sequences, with just under 45% occurring only once. Study observations and caveats: Expanded thyroid clonotypes (above 0.001) were mostly also found in blood.

V was shortened by 4 bases and J by 5 bases, with 16 bases between the two germline ends. Germline-derived CDR1 and CDR2 are SGDLS and YYNGEE. The CDR3 is 14 residues long. This receptor was taken from an adult man with Graves' disease, either hyperthyroidism or ophthalmopathy (not recorded which). This rearrangement joins TRBV9 to TRBJ2-7; D is possibly TRBD2 (6 bases). Sequencing used peripheral blood or thyroid tissue (not recorded which). The chain's CDR3 is CASSPRGEGDEQYF. For the CDR3, the DNA is TGTGCCAGCAGCCCGCGGGGTGAGGGAGACGAGCAGTACTTC.